The rows below give T cell receptor beta chains drawn from one sample of a study of T cells in Graves' hyperthyroidism and ophthalmopathy. TCRdb recomputed calls from the multiplex PCR reads with MiXCR, one row per CDR3 protein. The data contain approximately 480,000 distinct CDR3 sequences, roughly 20% of them singletons. Sequenced: blood. The receptors derive from a man between 18 and 29 years old with Graves' hyperthyroidism. CDR3s include the opening cysteine and the closing phenylalanine or tryptophan. D genes are given only for firm matches. Size is stated for part of the rows, as once, few or many counts, or as a class when the clone is expanded.

TRBV19	NA	NA	TRBJ2-7	CASSISGVSDEQYF	TGTGCCAGTAGTATCTCAGGGGTTTCGGACGAGCAGTACTTC
TRBV2	few	NA	TRBJ1-3	CASSEGDHSGNTIYF	TGTGCCAGCAGTGAAGGTGACCACTCTGGAAACACCATATATTTT
TRBV11-1	few	NA	TRBJ1-1	CASSLAGGGGNTEAFF	TGTGCCAGCAGCTTAGCGGGAGGGGGGGGGAACACTGAAGCTTTCTTT
TRBV14	many	NA	TRBJ1-1	CASSQELGSEAFF	TGTGCCAGCAGCCAAGAACTTGGGTCTGAAGCTTTCTTT
TRBV12-3/TRBV12-4	many	NA	TRBJ2-5	CASSPTGSGTQYF	TGTGCCAGCAGTCCTACAGGGTCGGGGACCCAGTACTTC
TRBV2	few	NA	TRBJ2-1	CASSEVGGLYNEQFF	TGTGCCAGCAGTGAAGTCGGGGGACTCTACAATGAGCAGTTCTTC
TRBV12-3/TRBV12-4	many	NA	TRBJ1-3	CASPSPGNTIYF	TGTGCCAGCCCTTCGCCAGGAAACACCATATATTTT
TRBV28	many	NA	TRBJ1-3	CASILGGERNTIYF	TGTGCCAGCATCCTGGGGGGCGAAAGAAACACCATATATTTT
TRBV6-2/TRBV6-3	NA	NA	TRBJ2-7	CATSAPGFYEQYF	TGTGCCACCTCAGCCCCCGGCTTCTACGAGCAGTACTTC
TRBV11-2	NA	TRBD1	TRBJ1-1	CASSLDFGGQGADTEAFF	TGTGCCAGCAGCTTAGATTTCGGGGGGCAGGGGGCGGACACTGAAGCTTTCTTT
TRBV6-1	few	NA	TRBJ2-7	CASTERLRDRRNEQYF	TGTGCCAGCACTGAACGCCTACGGGACCGCCGTAACGAGCAGTACTTC
TRBV20-1	many	NA	TRBJ1-1	CSARVTEAFF	TGCAGTGCTCGGGTCACTGAAGCTTTCTTT
TRBV2	many	NA	TRBJ1-2	CASSEGRGYGYTF	TGTGCCAGCAGTGAGGGACGGGGCTATGGCTACACCTTC
TRBV30	NA	NA	TRBJ2-7	CAWSSTGSRSYEQYF	TGTGCCTGGAGCTCCACAGGGAGCCGCTCCTACGAGCAGTACTTC
TRBV28	few	NA	TRBJ1-5	CASSLPGYSNQPQHF	TGTGCCAGCAGTTTACCCGGTTATAGCAATCAGCCCCAGCATTTT
TRBV10-3	many	NA	TRBJ1-2	CAISEEGLYGYTF	TGTGCCATCAGTGAAGAGGGCCTCTATGGCTACACCTTC
TRBV4-2	many	NA	TRBJ2-7	CASSPATDYEQYF	TGTGCCAGCAGCCCAGCGACAGACTACGAGCAGTACTTC
TRBV20-1	NA	NA	TRBJ2-5	CSARVVGTGETQYF	TGCAGTGCTAGAGTTGTGGGGACGGGGGAGACCCAGTACTTC
TRBV12-3/TRBV12-4	many	NA	TRBJ1-3	CASSLDGDSGNTIYF	TGTGCCAGCAGTTTAGACGGGGACTCTGGAAACACCATATATTTT
TRBV10-2	NA	NA	TRBJ2-7	CASSESWSSYEQYF	TGCGCCAGCAGTGAGTCTTGGTCCTCCTACGAGCAGTACTTC
TRBV11-2	many	TRBD1	TRBJ1-2	CASLPGTGVRQDGYTF	TGTGCCAGCCTCCCCGGGACAGGGGTAAGGCAAGATGGCTACACCTTC
TRBV2	few	TRBD1	TRBJ1-5	CASAGQGNWSNQPQHF	TGTGCCAGCGCGGGACAGGGCAATTGGAGCAATCAGCCCCAGCATTTT
TRBV2	few	NA	TRBJ2-6	CASSGLLVSGANVLTF	TGTGCCAGCTCGGGACTCCTCGTTTCTGGGGCCAACGTCCTGACTTTC
TRBV9	NA	TRBD1	TRBJ1-3	CASSVEGASSGNTIYF	TGTGCCAGCAGCGTAGAGGGGGCCTCCTCTGGAAACACCATATATTTT
TRBV7-8	NA	TRBD2	TRBJ2-2	CAGGLAGGNTGELFF	TGTGCAGGAGGACTAGCGGGGGGTAACACCGGGGAGCTGTTTTTT
TRBV13	NA	NA	TRBJ2-5	CASSPRVASQETLYF	TGTGCCAGCAGCCCCAGAGTAGCGTCCCAAGAGACCCTGTACTTC
TRBV12-3/TRBV12-4	NA	NA	TRBJ1-2	CASSLWEGNHGYTF	TGTGCCAGCAGTTTATGGGAGGGGAACCATGGCTACACCTTC
TRBV12-3/TRBV12-4	few	NA	TRBJ2-7	CASSLELQQYF	TGTGCCAGCAGTTTAGAGTTACAGCAGTACTTC
TRBV6-4	few	NA	TRBJ1-1	CASRLGTASTEAFF	TGTGCCAGCAGACTGGGGACGGCGTCCACTGAAGCTTTCTTT
TRBV19	many	NA	TRBJ1-5	CASNLRTDNQPQHF	TGTGCCAGTAACCTCAGGACAGACAATCAGCCCCAGCATTTT
TRBV27	few	TRBD2	TRBJ2-7	CASSPTSLGLGGREQYF	TGTGCCAGCAGTCCTACCTCATTGGGACTAGGGGGGAGGGAGCAGTACTTC
TRBV12-3/TRBV12-4	many	NA	TRBJ1-1	CASSPDTLTEAFF	TGTGCCAGCAGTCCGGACACCCTCACTGAAGCTTTCTTT
TRBV12-3/TRBV12-4	many	TRBD2	TRBJ2-2	CASSLNWAGVATGELFF	TGTGCCAGCAGTTTAAATTGGGCGGGGGTAGCTACCGGGGAGCTGTTTTTT
TRBV12-3/TRBV12-4	NA	NA	TRBJ1-1	CASSRFGEGGEAFF	NA
TRBV10-3	few	TRBD1	TRBJ2-7	CAISERGPYEQYF	TGTGCCATCAGTGAAAGGGGGCCCTACGAGCAGTACTTC
TRBV6-1	NA	TRBD1	TRBJ2-7	CASRGTGKFRQYF	TGTGCCAGCCGTGGGACAGGGAAATTTCGGCAGTACTTC
TRBV5-1	many	NA	TRBJ1-1	CASSLDWVGNTEAFF	TGCGCCAGCAGCTTGGATTGGGTGGGAAACACTGAAGCTTTCTTT
TRBV27	many	NA	TRBJ1-5	CASSPIRDIPLGPQHF	TGTGCCAGCAGTCCGATACGGGACATCCCTTTGGGGCCCCAGCATTTT
TRBV6-5	NA	NA	TRBJ2-5	CASSYTGGLETQYF	TGTGCCAGCAGTTATACCGGGGGGCTGGAGACCCAGTACTTC
TRBV7-9	few	NA	TRBJ2-2	CASSLELGGELFF	TGTGCCAGCAGCTTAGAGCTCGGCGGGGAGCTGTTTTTT
TRBV28	many	TRBD2	TRBJ2-5	CASSLPAGTPETQYF	TGTGCCAGCAGTTTGCCAGCGGGGACGCCAGAGACCCAGTACTTC
TRBV7-9	many	NA	TRBJ1-1	CASSSWMVEAFF	TGTGCCAGCAGCTCCTGGATGGTTGAAGCTTTCTTT
TRBV29-1	many	NA	TRBJ2-5	CSVDPEGETQYF	TGCAGCGTTGACCCGGAGGGGGAGACCCAGTACTTC
TRBV12-3/TRBV12-4	many	NA	TRBJ1-1	CASSLMLGSTDGAFF	TGTGCCAGCAGTTTGATGTTAGGGAGCACTGATGGAGCTTTCTTT
TRBV11-2	many	NA	TRBJ2-7	CASSLELEAFLSYEQYF	TGTGCCAGCAGCTTAGAATTGGAGGCGTTCCTCTCCTACGAGCAGTACTTC
TRBV4-1	few	NA	TRBJ1-2	CASSQDISNYGYTF	TGCGCCAGCAGCCAAGATATAAGTAACTATGGCTACACCTTC
TRBV3-1	NA	TRBD2	TRBJ2-7	CASSPRLAGGPYEQYF	TGTGCCAGCAGCCCCCGACTAGCGGGGGGGCCCTACGAGCAGTACTTC
TRBV12-5	many	NA	TRBJ1-2	CASGLRGLEGYTF	TGTGCTAGTGGTTTGCGGGGGCTCGAAGGCTACACCTTC
TRBV13	NA	TRBD1	TRBJ1-6	CASRRQGYNSPLHF	TGTGCCAGCCGACGACAGGGGTATAATTCACCCCTCCACTTT
TRBV6-1	many	NA	TRBJ2-7	CASSNRVGRQYF	TGTGCCAGCAGCAACAGGGTAGGCAGGCAGTACTTC
TRBV6-1	NA	NA	TRBJ1-1	CASSDVRYTEAFF	TGTGCCAGCAGTGATGTTCGTTACACTGAGGCTTTCTTT